This T cell receptor (beta chain) was recorded in a study of response to subunit inactivated influenza vaccine. This clonotype was counted only a few times. The target antigen is unknown. The CDR3 is 16 amino acids. Looked up from germline, CDR1 is GTSNPN and CDR2 is SVGIG (reference sequence). J lost 1 base, V lost 2 bases, and 4 bases had no gene match. Study results and limitations: The authors put forward the suggestion that each seasonal influenza vaccination may bring in only a limited number of new T cells.

TCRdb fed the RT-PCR reads into MiXCR, producing one record per CDR3 protein. The table records hundreds of thousands of distinct CDR3 sequences, more than 15% of them present only once. This sample comprised CD4+ T cells sorted from PBMCs, obtained roughly 24 months after vaccination. The source is a man aged 45 to 70 who received an inactivated influenza vaccine. This chain uses TRBV30 with TRBJ2-6, with TRBD1 matching 8 bases. The chain's CDR3 is CAWSRDRRSGANVLTF. The CDR3 DNA sequence: TGTGCCTGGAGTCGGGACAGGCGGTCTGGGGCCAACGTCCTGACTTTC.